These 8 T cell receptor beta chains were all obtained from the same sample, sequenced in a study of blood T cell repertoires in COVID-19. The method was immunoSEQ multiplex PCR; TCRdb's version includes in-frame clones alone and lacks a portion of them. This sample has under 95,000 clones, with about 85% found just once. The specimen sequenced was peripheral blood. These receptors originate from a woman of 80 years or more with COVID-19, enrolled during active disease.

The chain couples TRBV7-2 to TRBJ2-6; D is perhaps TRBD2 (5 bases). CDR3 length: 15 residues. The V gene lost 5 bases and the J gene lost 2 bases, with 10 bases spanning the gap. Germline V gene lookup returns CDR1 SGHTA and CDR2 FQGNSA. The CDR3 is CASSPRGAGANVLTF. The CDR3 DNA sequence: TGTGCCAGCAGCCCACGGGGTGCTGGGGCCAACGTCCTGACTTTC.

The chain carries TRBV30 and TRBJ2-1; 7 positions match TRBD2. The CDR3 spans 14 residues. Germline loops: CDR1 GTSNPN, CDR2 SVGIG (reference sequence). The trim removed 0 bases at V and 4 bases at J, leaving 3 bases unmatched. The CDR3 nucleotides read TGTGCCTGGAGTGTATTCGGGGGGTACAATGAGCAGTTCTTC. Protein: CAWSVFGGYNEQFF.

This chain uses TRBV5-1 with TRBJ2-5, with 7 bases matching TRBD2. V was clipped by 0 bases and J by 1 base; unmatched bases: 3. From germline, CDR1 is SGHRS and CDR2 YFSETQ. The CDR3 consists of 15 residues. The chain's CDR3 is CASSLGGTIQETQYF. The CDR3 bases are TGCGCCAGCAGCTTGGGCGGGACTATCCAAGAGACCCAGTACTTC.

This clone was recorded only once. V is TRBV29-1 and J is TRBJ1-2; D perhaps matches TRBD1 (5 bases). The ends were cut back, 3 bases at V and 4 bases at J, with 15 bases in the middle. There are 14 residues in the CDR3. Germline loops: CDR1 SQVTM, CDR2 ANQGSEA. The CDR3 DNA follows: TGCAGCGTTGAGAGAGGGCCCGGGGGCTATGGCTACACCTTC. This translates into CSVERGPGGYGYTF.

The chain is built from TRBV12-1 and TRBJ1-2; TRBD1, as called in the table, went unchecked against the DNA. TRBV12-1 represents a pseudogene. This CDR3 region has 17 residues. The CDR3 bases are TGTGCCAGCAGCCCGGGCCCCGGACAGTCACCTAACTATGGCTACACCTTC. It codes for CASSPGPGQSPNYGYTF.

V and J are TRBV2 and TRBJ2-7, with 11 bases matching TRBD1. Germline loops: CDR1 SNHLY, CDR2 FYNNEI. This CDR3 comprises 13 residues. Losses at the gene ends were 6 bases for V and 7 bases for J; bases not matched to a gene: 5. CDR3 coding DNA: TGTGCCAGCAGAGAGGGGACAGGGGGGGAGCAGTACTTC. Translating gives CASREGTGGEQYF. Full variable domain (outside the CDR3, taken from reference TRBV2 and TRBJ2-7): EPEVTQTPSHQVTQMGQEVILRCVPISNHLYFYWYRQILGQKVEFLVSFYNNEISEKSEIFDDQFSVERPDGSNFTLKIRSTKLEDSAMYFCASREGTGGEQYFGPGTRLTVT.

The chain joins TRBV5-4 to TRBJ1-5, with a possible D match to TRBD1 (5 bases). The germline V gene has CDR1 SGHNT and CDR2 YYREEE (reference sequence). The CDR3 is made up of 16 amino acids. Trimming shortened V by 4 bases and J by 1 base, and 15 bases separated the two germline ends. The CDR3 nucleotides read TGTGCCAGCAGCCTCGGCGGGGGGAGAAGCAATCAGCCCCAGCATTTT. Translation: CASSLGGGRSNQPQHF.

This clone turned up a few times. This chain connects TRBV27 to TRBJ2-1; 11 bases line up with TRBD2. The CDR3 contains 15 residues. Germline V gives CDR1 MNHEY, CDR2 SMNVEV (reference sequence). The V segment lost 6 bases and the J segment 4 bases; nucleotides outside the gene matches: 5. The CDR3 coding sequence is TGTGCCAGCAGCCGTACTAGCGGGAGTTACAATGAGCAGTTCTTC. It translates to CASSRTSGSYNEQFF.